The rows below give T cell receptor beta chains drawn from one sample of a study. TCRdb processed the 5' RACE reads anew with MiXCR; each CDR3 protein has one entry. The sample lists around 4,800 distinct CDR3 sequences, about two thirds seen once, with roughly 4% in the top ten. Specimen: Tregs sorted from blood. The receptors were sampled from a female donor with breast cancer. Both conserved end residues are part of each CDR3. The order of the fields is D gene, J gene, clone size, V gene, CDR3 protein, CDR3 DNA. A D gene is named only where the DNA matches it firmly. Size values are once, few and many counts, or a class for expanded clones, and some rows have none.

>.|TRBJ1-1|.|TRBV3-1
CASSQDNQGFDTEAFF
TGTGCCAGCAGCCAAGACAATCAGGGTTTTGACACTGAAGCTTTCTTT
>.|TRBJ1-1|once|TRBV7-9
CASSQYGTLNTEAFF
TGTGCCAGCAGCCAATATGGGACACTGAACACTGAAGCTTTCTTT
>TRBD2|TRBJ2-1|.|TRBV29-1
CSVEAGWSSGGTSYNEQFF
TGCAGCGTTGAAGCGGGGTGGTCTAGCGGGGGCACGTCCTACAATGAGCAGTTCTTC
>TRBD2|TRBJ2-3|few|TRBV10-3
CAIRATSATDTQYF
TGTGCCATCAGAGCGACTAGCGCCACAGATACGCAGTATTTT
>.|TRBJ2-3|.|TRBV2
CASSEAWITDTQYF
TGTGCCAGCAGTGAAGCTTGGATTACAGATACGCAGTATTTT
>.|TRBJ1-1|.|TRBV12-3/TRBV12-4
CASTSYLDSNPNTEAFF
TGTGCCAGCACCTCCTACCTCGACAGTAATCCGAACACTGAAGCTTTCTTT
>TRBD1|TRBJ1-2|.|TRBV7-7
CASSLAPQGADGCTF
TGTGCTAGCAGCTTAGCGCCACAGGGGGCCGATGGCTGCACCTTC
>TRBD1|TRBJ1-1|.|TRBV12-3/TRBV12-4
CASSLAQGAMIDTEAFF
TGTGCCAGCAGTTTAGCACAGGGGGCGATGATCGACACTGAAGCTTTCTTT
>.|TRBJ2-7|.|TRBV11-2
CASSFSDYEQYF
TGTGCCAGCAGCTTTTCGGACTACGAGCAGTACTTC
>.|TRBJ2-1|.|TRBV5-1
CASSLASGDVYNEQFF
TGCGCCAGCAGCTTGGCCTCAGGAGATGTCTACAATGAGCAGTTCTTC
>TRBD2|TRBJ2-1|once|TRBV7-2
CAGSQLAGYNEQFF
TGTGCCGGCAGCCAGCTAGCGGGCTACAATGAGCAGTTCTTC
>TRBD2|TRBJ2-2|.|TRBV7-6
CASSSLTSGFTGELFF
TGTGCCAGCAGCTCCCTGACTAGCGGGTTCACCGGGGAGCTGTTTTTT
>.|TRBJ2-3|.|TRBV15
CATSREVSGLGTDTQYF
TGTGCCACCAGCAGAGAGGTGTCCGGCTTGGGCACAGATACGCAGTATTTT
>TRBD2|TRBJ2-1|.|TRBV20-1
CSASGTNHNEQFF
TGCAGTGCCTCCGGGACTAACCACAATGAGCAGTTCTTC
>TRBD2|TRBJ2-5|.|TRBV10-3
CATRPGRLAGVGETQYF
TGTGCCACAAGACCTGGAAGACTAGCGGGAGTTGGGGAGACCCAGTACTTC
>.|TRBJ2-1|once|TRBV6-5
CASSYSTGEQFF
TGTGCCAGCAGTTACTCCACGGGTGAGCAGTTCTTC
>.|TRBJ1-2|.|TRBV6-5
CASSYSREYGYTF
TGTGCCAGCAGTTACTCCAGAGAATATGGCTACACCTTC
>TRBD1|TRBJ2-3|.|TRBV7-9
CASDRGTDTQYF
TGTGCCAGCGACAGGGGCACAGATACGCAGTATTTT
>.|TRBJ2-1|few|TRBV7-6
CASSLTVREQFF
TGTGCCAGCAGCTTAACAGTCCGGGAGCAGTTCTTC
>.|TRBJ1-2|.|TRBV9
CASSGSDYGYTF
TGTGCCAGCAGCGGGTCCGACTATGGCTACACCTTC
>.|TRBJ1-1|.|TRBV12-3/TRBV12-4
CASSSRPGNTEAFF
TGTGCCAGCAGCTCGCGCCCAGGTAACACTGAAGCTTTCTTT
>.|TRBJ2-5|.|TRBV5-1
CASHQETQYF
TGCGCCAGCCACCAAGAGACCCAGTACTTC
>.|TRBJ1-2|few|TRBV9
CASSVWDRGYTF
TGTGCCAGCAGCGTCTGGGACCGCGGCTACACCTTC
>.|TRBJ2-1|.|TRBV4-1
CASSQGPGLSSYNEQFF
TGCGCCAGCAGCCAAGGCCCGGGACTCAGCTCCTACAATGAGCAGTTCTTC
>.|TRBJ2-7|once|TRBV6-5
CASTDSYEQYF
TGTGCCAGCACCGATTCCTACGAGCAGTACTTC
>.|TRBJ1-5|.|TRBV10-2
CASSESDFGEDYSNQPQHF
TGCGCCAGCAGCGAGTCAGACTTTGGGGAGGACTATAGCAATCAGCCCCAGCATTTT
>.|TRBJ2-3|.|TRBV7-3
CASSLGHSTDTQYF
TGTGCCAGCAGCTTAGGACACAGCACAGATACGCAGTATTTT